This T cell receptor (beta chain) was sequenced for a study of blood T cell repertoires in COVID-19. Study-wide context: Specimens from acute and convalescent COVID-19 originated in the United States, Italy and Spain.

Authors' methods: Reference gene primers were amplified, and this amplification served to estimate nucleated cell counts. Assay: immunoSEQ multiplex PCR; the TCRdb copy retains only in-frame clones and omits some. That table furnishes V, J and clone size, whereas the DNA furnished D and trimming. The sample contains fewer than 130,000 clones, around 76% of which appear only once. This CDR3 contains 17 residues. The V end was cut by 2 bases, the J end by 1 base, with 18 bases between. Per germline, CDR1 GTSNPN and CDR2 SVGIG (reference sequence). V usage is TRBV30 and J usage is TRBJ2-1, with a possible D match to TRBD2 (5 bases). The receptor was derived from a woman of 80 years or more with acute or convalescent COVID-19. Sequencing used peripheral blood. The CDR3 is CAWSPTGTGQSYNEQFF. The CDR3 nucleotides are TGTGCCTGGAGTCCCACGGGAACGGGTCAATCCTACAATGAGCAGTTCTTC.